These T cell receptor beta chains were read from a single sample in a study of cytomegalovirus exposure and HLA in healthy donors. Some clones are missing from TCRdb's copy, which holds only in-frame ones; the method was immunoSEQ multiplex PCR. Here the sample spans over 85,000 clones, 76% being singletons. Sequenced sample: PBMCs. The receptor source for this set is a young man in good health and CMV-seropositive. CDR3s include the opening cysteine and the closing phenylalanine or tryptophan. D genes are given only for firm matches. Rows may omit the clone size; those that give it use once, few, many or a size class.

CDR3nt,CDR3aa,abundance,j_gene,len,d_gene,v_gene
TGCGCCAGCAGCTCCGCCGGGACTAGCGGGCCTACAGATACGCAGTATTTT,CASSSAGTSGPTDTQYF,few,TRBJ2-3,17,TRBD2,TRBV5-1
TGTGCCAGCAGTTTCGGTAGGGGGCAGTTGGGCAATTCACCCCTCCACTTT,CASSFGRGQLGNSPLHF,.,TRBJ1-6,17,TRBD1,TRBV27
TGCGCCGGTTCCAGGGGGTTGGGAGAGACCCAGTACTTC,CAGSRGLGETQYF,.,TRBJ2-5,13,TRBD1,TRBV5-1
TGTGCCAGCAGCCCGCTTACGGGCGGGGATCAGCCCCAGCATTTT,CASSPLTGGDQPQHF,.,TRBJ1-5,15,.,TRBV7-2
TGTGCCAGCAGCCAAGAAGGAGGAGGTCCCTACAATGAGCAGTTCTTC,CASSQEGGGPYNEQFF,.,TRBJ2-1,16,.,TRBV4-2
TGCGCCAGCAGCCTAACCACAGGGGCCCGCGAGCAGTACTTC,CASSLTTGAREQYF,.,TRBJ2-7,14,TRBD1,TRBV5-1
TGTGCCAGCAGCTCACAGGGTTATGGCTACACCTTC,CASSSQGYGYTF,.,TRBJ1-2,12,.,TRBV7-9
TGTGCCAGCGGTACGGACAGGGGCCCTGGGATAGCCAAAAACATTCAGTACTTC,CASGTDRGPGIAKNIQYF,.,TRBJ2-4,18,TRBD1,TRBV27
TGTGCCAGCAGATCAGGGGGATACACCGGGGAGCTGTTTTTT,CASRSGGYTGELFF,.,TRBJ2-2,14,TRBD1,TRBV27
TGTGCCAGCAGCCCAGGCCCTCAGGGGCTGCCCCAGCATTTT,CASSPGPQGLPQHF,few,TRBJ1-5,14,.,TRBV28
TGTGCCAGCAGATCTCAGGCTAACTATGGCTACACCTTC,CASRSQANYGYTF,.,TRBJ1-2,13,.,TRBV28
TGTGCCAGCTCGACGACAGGGGCCACTGAAGCTTTCTTT,CASSTTGATEAFF,.,TRBJ1-1,13,TRBD1,TRBV6-5
TGTGCCAGCAGTTTGTTCGGCAGGAATGGCTACAATGAGCAGTTCTTC,CASSLFGRNGYNEQFF,.,TRBJ2-1,16,.,TRBV27
TGTGCCAGCAGCGTAGAAACTGGGAGACCCCATGGCTACACCTTC,CASSVETGRPHGYTF,few,TRBJ1-2,15,.,TRBV9
TGTGCCAGCAGCTTAGAGGCCGCCCAGCTGGGGAGGGAGACCCAGTACTTC,CASSLEAAQLGRETQYF,few,TRBJ2-5,17,.,TRBV7-9
TGTGCCACCAGCAGAGATGTTGGGGACAGGGGCCACACTGAAGCTTTCTTT,CATSRDVGDRGHTEAFF,.,TRBJ1-1,17,TRBD1,TRBV15